Shown below are 16 T cell receptor beta chains from a single sample sequenced in a study of cytomegalovirus exposure and HLA in healthy donors. A multiplex PCR was run with 60 Vbeta primers and 13 Jbeta primers. The method was immunoSEQ multiplex PCR; TCRdb's version includes in-frame clones alone and lacks a portion of them. The data contain around 150,000 clones, 65% to 80% of them seen just once; the ten biggest clones take up roughly 2%. Sequencing input: PBMCs. The receptors were gathered from a female donor in good health and CMV-seronegative.

The gene calls are TRBV5-1 and TRBJ2-5, with D tentatively TRBD2 (7 bases). The J call could be wrong; TRBJ2-7 is a better fit for the DNA end. This CDR3 comprises 14 residues. Germline loops: CDR1 SGHRS, CDR2 YFSETQ. The CDR3 here is CASSKGGGTYEQYF. CDR3 bases: TGCGCCAGCTCCAAAGGGGGGGGCACCTACGAGCAGTACTTC.

On this clone itself: Its ends do not fully match the called genes, so a read error is possible. The chain links TRBV4-2 to TRBJ1-2; no clear D. This CDR3 comprises 14 residues. CDR1 LGHNA and CDR2 YNFKEQ come from the germline V gene. For the CDR3, the DNA is TGTGCCGGCAGCCAAGATACAGATTACTATGGCTACACCTTC. This gives the protein CAGSQDTDYYGYTF.

CDR3 in amino acids: CASSGSGRRWNEQFF. CDR3 nucleotide sequence: TGTGCCAGCAGCGGTAGCGGCCGGAGGTGGAATGAGCAGTTCTTC. The V gene is TRBV9, the J gene TRBJ2-1; tentatively, D is TRBD2 (6 bases). The CDR3 runs 15 residues. Germline CDR1 and CDR2: SGDLS and YYNGEE. V was trimmed by 3 bases and J by 7 bases, leaving 17 bases between them.

The CDR3 protein is CASSPQANTEAFF. CDR3 nucleotide sequence: TGTGCCAGCAGCCCCCAAGCGAACACTGAAGCTTTCTTT. The V gene is TRBV7-9, the J gene TRBJ1-1, with D unresolved. Germline lookup yields CDR1 SEHNR and CDR2 FQNEAQ (reference sequence). V lost 5 bases and J 1 base, leaving 8 bases between the germline ends. CDR3 length: 13 amino acids.

The CDR3 region is CASSLYRGALNTEAFF. The CDR3 coding sequence is TGTGCCAGCAGCTTGTACAGGGGTGCATTGAACACTGAAGCTTTCTTT. The gene calls are TRBV5-4 and TRBJ1-1; 7 bases line up with TRBD1. Looked up from germline, CDR1 is SGHNT and CDR2 is YYREEE (reference sequence). V shed 1 base, J shed 0 bases, and the junction held 6 bases outside the gene matches. The CDR3 consists of 16 residues. Filled out from reference TRBV5-4 and TRBJ1-1, the complete variable domain reads ETGVTQSPTHLIKTRGQQVTLRCSSQSGHNTVSWYQQALGQGPQFIFQYYREEENGRGNFPPRFSGLQFPNYSSELNVNALELDDSALYLCASSLYRGALNTEAFFGQGTRLTVV.

This clone is a singleton in its sample. This sequence joins TRBV27 and TRBJ2-7; a weak D match, TRBD1 (5 bases). Trimming shortened V by 2 bases and J by 4 bases, and 12 bases separated the two germline ends. This CDR3 is 14 amino acids long. Germline V gives CDR1 MNHEY, CDR2 SMNVEV (reference sequence). The CDR3 here is CASSLIGAEYEQYF. In nucleotides, the CDR3 is TGTGCCAGCAGTTTAATAGGGGCGGAATACGAGCAGTACTTC.

This chain connects TRBV30 to TRBJ2-7; D uncertain. This CDR3 contains 13 residues. Germline V CDR1 and CDR2: GTSNPN, SVGIG (reference sequence). V was pared by 0 bases and J by 0 bases, with 6 bases between. The CDR3 bases are TGTGCCTGGAGTGTACTTCCCTCCTACGAGCAGTACTTC. This translates into CAWSVLPSYEQYF.

V is TRBV6-5 and J is TRBJ1-4; TRBD1 is a possible D gene (5 bases). The CDR3 has 15 amino acids. CDR1 and CDR2 from the germline V gene are MNHEY and SVGAGI. Deletions cut 6 bases from V and 7 bases from J, with 18 bases between. CDR3 in amino acids: CASSRRGGYGEKLFF. DNA of the CDR3: TGTGCCAGCAGCCGACGCGGGGGTTACGGTGAAAAACTGTTTTTT.

The rearrangement joins TRBV9 to TRBJ2-3, with TRBD2 matching 11 bases. CDR3 length: 15 residues. Losses at the gene ends were 7 bases for V and 5 bases for J; bases not matched to a gene: 9. Germline V gene data show CDR1 as SGDLS and CDR2 as YYNGEE. CDR3 DNA: TGTGCCAGCGGGTCCTCTAGCGGGGGGAGAGATACGCAGTATTTT. It yields the protein CASGSSSGGRDTQYF.

In DNA form, the CDR3 reads TGTGCCAGTAGTGCCGGAGGTGACCAAGAGACCCAGTACTTC. Translated, it gives CASSAGGDQETQYF. This chain links TRBV19 with TRBJ2-5, with a weak D call TRBD2 (5 bases). Germline CDR1 and CDR2: LNHDA and SQIVND (reference sequence). V lost 5 bases and J 0 bases, leaving 10 bases between the germline ends. CDR3 length: 14 amino acids.

V usage is TRBV19 and J usage is TRBJ2-7; 8 nucleotides line up with TRBD2. The ends lost 5 bases at V and 5 bases at J; junction bases unmatched: 5. Germline CDR1 is LNHDA and CDR2 is SQIVND (reference sequence). CDR3 size: 13 residues. CDR3 residues: CASSLSGLDEQYF. DNA of the CDR3: TGTGCCAGTAGTCTTTCGGGACTAGACGAGCAGTACTTC.

The V call is TRBV9, the J call TRBJ2-3; D perhaps matches TRBD1 (6 bases). V dropped 9 bases and J dropped 0 bases, with 11 bases sitting between them. The V gene's germline CDR1 is SGDLS and CDR2 YYNGEE. CDR3 length: 13 amino acids. CDR3 sequence: CATCRGSTDTQYF. DNA for the CDR3: TGTGCCACCTGCAGGGGCAGCACAGATACGCAGTATTTT.

This clone has only a few counts. The V and J genes are TRBV11-3 and TRBJ2-3; 9 positions match TRBD1. Germline V gene sequence: CDR1 SGHNT, CDR2 YENEEA. The CDR3 loop spans 16 amino acids. The junction had 6 bases not matched to a gene; V was cut back by 4 bases and J by 1 base. CDR3 amino acids: CASSSGTGSRTDTQYF. CDR3 DNA: TGTGCCAGCAGCTCTGGGACAGGGTCCCGCACAGATACGCAGTATTTT.

This clone was picked up one time. The V call is TRBV19, the J call TRBJ1-5; D may be TRBD1 (5 bases). CDR1 is LNHDA, CDR2 SQIVND, per germline (reference sequence). CDR3 size: 16 residues. Between the trimmed V and J ends, which lost 6 bases and 0 bases, there was a span of 15 bases. The CDR3 region has the DNA TGTGCCAGTAGACCCCGGGGGATATATAGCAATCAGCCCCAGCATTTT. Protein product: CASRPRGIYSNQPQHF.

The sample holds a few counts of this clone. The rearrangement links TRBV2 to TRBJ2-3, with D hard to call. The V end was cut by 4 bases, the J end by 2 bases, with 10 bases between. Germline loops: CDR1 SNHLY, CDR2 FYNNEI. The length of the CDR3 is 14 residues. In nucleotides, the CDR3 is TGTGCCAGCAGTGTGGTTCTAACCACAGATACGCAGTATTTT. The encoded protein is CASSVVLTTDTQYF.

This clone was picked up a small number of times. The chain couples TRBV7-2 to TRBJ2-7; perhaps TRBD2 as D (7 bases). Between the trimmed V and J ends, which lost 4 bases and 0 bases, there was a span of 19 bases. The CDR3 totals 17 residues. Germline lookup yields CDR1 SGHTA and CDR2 FQGNSA. This CDR3 reads CASSSRRGSGDSYEQYF. CDR3 nucleotide sequence: TGTGCCAGCAGCTCCCGGAGGGGGAGCGGGGACTCCTACGAGCAGTACTTC.